The rows below give T cell receptor beta chains drawn from one sample of a study of glioma-infiltrating T cells. TCRdb analysed the multiplex PCR reads with MiXCR anew, one entry per CDR3 protein. This sample carries about 400,000 distinct CDR3 sequences, around 45% of them seen once, and the ten largest clones take approximately 12%. The sample comprised glioma tissue, nonneoplastic brain tissue, or PBMCs (not recorded which). These receptors came from a human donor with low-grade glioma or glioblastoma, undergoing nonglioma brain surgery, or in good health (not recorded which). CDR3s include the opening cysteine and the closing phenylalanine or tryptophan. Each record gives: clone size, J gene, D gene, V gene, CDR3 DNA, CDR3 protein. A D gene is named only where the DNA matches it firmly. Not all rows give a size; the values are once, few, many and, for expanded clones, a class.

few TRBJ2-7 - TRBV7-2 TGTGCCAGCAGCCGAGGGGGACGTCCGGCCTACGAGCAGTACTTC CASSRGGRPAYEQYF
- TRBJ2-5 - TRBV5-4 TGTGCCAGCACCTCCAAAGAGGGGGGCGTAAGGACCCAGTACTTC CASTSKEGGVRTQYF
- TRBJ2-6 - TRBV7-2 TGTGCCAGCAGCCAAGAAGGGGGGGGGGACCCTGGGGCCAACGTCCTGACTTTC CASSQEGGGDPGANVLTF
few TRBJ2-6 - TRBV7-2 TGTGCCAGCAGCTTAGTGCGGGCTGGGGCCAACGTCCTGACTTTC CASSLVRAGANVLTF
- TRBJ2-5 - TRBV11-2 TGTGCCAGCAGCTTATGGTCGGAAGAGACCCAGTACTTC CASSLWSEETQYF
few TRBJ2-4 TRBD1 TRBV20-1 TGCAGTGCTAGAGCCATCCAGGGACAGGGGAGCAAAAACATTCAGTACTTC CSARAIQGQGSKNIQYF
- TRBJ1-1 - TRBV29-1 TGCAGCGTCACCGACGGTAACACTGAAGCTTTCTTT CSVTDGNTEAFF
once TRBJ2-1 - TRBV27 TGTGCCAGCAGTTTACAAGGGTTTGTCGTCTACAATGAGCAGTTCTTC CASSLQGFVVYNEQFF
- TRBJ2-7 - TRBV20-1 TGCAGTGCTCCACCTAGGTCCAACCCCTACGAGCAGTACTTC CSAPPRSNPYEQYF
- TRBJ2-1 - TRBV6-1 TGTGCCAGCAGGGGCCAGGGGCGCTACAATGAGCAGTTCTTC CASRGQGRYNEQFF
- TRBJ2-3 - TRBV19 TGTGCCACCTCAGCGGTAAACACAGATACGCAGTATTTT CATSAVNTDTQYF
- TRBJ2-1 - TRBV20-1 TGCAGTGCTAGACCACAAGAGACCCAGTTCTTC CSARPQETQFF
once TRBJ2-7 - TRBV4-3 TGCGCCAGCAGCCAAGATCACAGTAGCGAGCAGTACTTC CASSQDHSSEQYF
few TRBJ1-5 - TRBV10-3 TGTGCCATCAGTCCCGGCAATCAGCCCCAGCATTTT CAISPGNQPQHF
- TRBJ2-3 - TRBV24-1 TGTGCCACCAGTGCCCCCATCGGTCACACAGATACGCAGTATTTT CATSAPIGHTDTQYF
many TRBJ2-5 TRBD1 TRBV7-8 TGTGCCAGCAGCTTCTCCCGGGACAGACAAGAGACCCAGTACTTC CASSFSRDRQETQYF
- TRBJ2-2 - TRBV19 TGTGCCAGTAGGACCGATTTCCCGTTGAACACCGGGGAGCTGTTTTTT CASRTDFPLNTGELFF
- TRBJ1-1 TRBD1 TRBV3-1 TGTGCCAGCAGCCTCCGACAGGGGGCGCAAACTGAAGCTTTCTTT CASSLRQGAQTEAFF
few TRBJ1-2 TRBD1 TRBV2 TGTGCCCGAGGGGGCTCATCTAACTATGGCTACACCTTC CARGGSSNYGYTF
once TRBJ2-5 - TRBV4-3 TGCGCCAGCAGCCAAGATCGACATGGGAGAGAGACCCTGTACTTC CASSQDRHGRETLYF
- TRBJ1-3 - TRBV7-6 TGTGCCAGCGGCTCACTTTGGGGCAGGTCTGGAAACACCATATATTTT CASGSLWGRSGNTIYF
many TRBJ1-2 - TRBV28 TGTGCCAGTACGGGACACCTAGTAACTTATGGCTACACCTTC CASTGHLVTYGYTF
many TRBJ2-7 TRBD1 TRBV28 TGTGCCAGCAGTTTATGGCAGGGGGTCACCTACGAGCAGTACTTC CASSLWQGVTYEQYF
- TRBJ2-1 - TRBV5-1 TGCGCCAGCAGCTTGGGGGTCGACAATCCTGAGCAGTTCTTC CASSLGVDNPEQFF
few TRBJ2-7 - TRBV4-2 TGTGCCAGCAGCCGCGGACTACTCACCTCCTACGAGCAGTACTTC CASSRGLLTSYEQYF
- TRBJ1-5 - TRBV28 TGTGCCAGCAGAAAACAGCTTCAGCAGCCCCAGCATTTT CASRKQLQQPQHF
- TRBJ1-5 - TRBV4-1 TGCGCCAGCAGCCAAGATCGGACCGTCCTGCTCCAGCATTTT CASSQDRTVLLQHF
many TRBJ2-1 TRBD2 TRBV20-1 TGCAGTGCTGCCGGGACTAGCGGGAGGAGGTTTTCCTACAATGAGCAGTTCTTC CSAAGTSGRRFSYNEQFF
- TRBJ2-2 TRBD2 TRBV29-1 TGCAGCGTTGGTCTAGCGGGGAGTGGGGAGCTGTTTTTT CSVGLAGSGELFF
few TRBJ2-7 - TRBV6-1 TGTGCCAGCAGTCCCGGGCCCGCGAGCATGTACTTC CASSPGPASMYF
- TRBJ2-1 - TRBV5-1 TGCGCCAGCAGCCCGACCGGGGGAGGTGGGGATGAGCAGTTCTTC CASSPTGGGGDEQFF
- TRBJ1-2 - TRBV2 TGTGCCAGCAGGGGAAGGGGGGTTTATGGCTACACCTTC CASRGRGVYGYTF
- TRBJ1-3 - TRBV5-1 TGCGCCAGCAGCTTGGACCCGTCTGGAAACACCATATATTTT CASSLDPSGNTIYF
few TRBJ1-5 - TRBV7-3 TGTGCCAGCAGCTTAACGGGGGGAAGCAATCAGCCCCAGCATTTT CASSLTGGSNQPQHF
- TRBJ2-7 TRBD2 TRBV4-1 TGCGCCAGCAGCCTCAAGCTGGGGACTAGCGCTAGTGGGTCAAACTACGAGCAGTACTTC CASSLKLGTSASGSNYEQYF
- TRBJ2-2 TRBD2 TRBV28 TGTGCCAGCAGTTTATTCCGGGACTACCTGGCCGGGGAGCTGTTTTTT CASSLFRDYLAGELFF
many TRBJ2-1 TRBD2 TRBV27 TGTGCCAGCAGTCTAAGACTAGCGGAGCACAATGAGCAGTTCTTC CASSLRLAEHNEQFF
few TRBJ1-3 - TRBV6-1 TGTGCCAGCAGTTCCCGGGCCGGGACCTCTGGAAACACCATATATTTT CASSSRAGTSGNTIYF
- TRBJ2-1 - TRBV7-2 TGTGCCAGCAGCTCTACGCGGACCAATGAGCAGTTCTTC CASSSTRTNEQFF
- TRBJ1-2 TRBD1 TRBV20-1 TGCAGTGCTAGAGACTCGGGACAGAAGAACTATGGCTACACCTTC CSARDSGQKNYGYTF
- TRBJ2-1 TRBD1 TRBV28 TGTGCCAGCAGTTCGGGACAGAGGGTCAATGAGCAGTTCTTC CASSSGQRVNEQFF
few TRBJ2-3 - TRBV7-6 TGTGCCAGCAGCTCCCGGACAGCCAGCCTTAGCACAGATACGCAGTATTTT CASSSRTASLSTDTQYF
few TRBJ1-1 TRBD1 TRBV28 TGTGCCAGCAGTTTATCCCAGGGGGATTTAGATGAAGCTTTCTTT CASSLSQGDLDEAFF
- TRBJ2-7 - TRBV20-1 TGCAGTGCTAGAACCAGGGGCAGCTACGAGCAGTACTTC CSARTRGSYEQYF
many TRBJ2-7 TRBD1 TRBV27 TGTGCCAGCAGTTCGTGGGACAGGGCATCAACAGGCGAGCAGTACTTC CASSSWDRASTGEQYF
- TRBJ1-1 - TRBV20-1 TGCAGTGCTGGGGGTGGGGTTACAGGGAACACTGAAGCTTTCTTT CSAGGGVTGNTEAFF
few TRBJ1-1 - TRBV7-2 TGTGCCAGCAGCTCCGGCCAGGGAGGCACCGCTTTCTTT CASSSGQGGTAFF
few TRBJ1-5 TRBD1 TRBV7-9 TGTGCCAGCAGCCCCAAGGACAGGACCGGAGAATATGAGAGAAGGTGGAATAGCAATCAGCCCCAGCATTTT CASSPKDRTGEYERRWNSNQPQHF
few TRBJ1-2 - TRBV29-1 TGCAGCGTGGGCCGGACCGGCTATACCTATGGCTACACCTTC CSVGRTGYTYGYTF
once TRBJ2-1 TRBD2 TRBV4-2 TGTGCCAGCAGCCAGGGAGTAGCGGGAGGGTCTGTCAATGAGCAGTTCTTC CASSQGVAGGSVNEQFF